This T cell receptor beta chain was retrieved from a study of T cells in Graves' hyperthyroidism and ophthalmopathy. Background on the study: Sampling of peripheral blood happened at initial diagnosis, prior to any treatment. Overall study findings and caveats: Blood samples included most of the expanded thyroid clonotypes exceeding 0.001.

This clonotype was counted only a few times. Its antigen is unknown. These patients, aged 18 to 65, had recently diagnosed hyperthyroidism lasting under 2 months. Using RNA transcripts as the source, TCR beta CDR3 regions were amplified. The HTBI primer set was used in a first-round RT-PCR of the TCR CDR3. TCRdb re-derived calls from the multiplex PCR reads in MiXCR, one entry per CDR3 protein. The repertoire holds around 620,000 distinct CDR3 sequences, with 15% to 20% as singletons. Germline loops: CDR1 SGHTA, CDR2 FQGTGA. The CDR3 extends over 15 amino acids. The ends lost 5 bases at V and 3 bases at J; junction bases unmatched: 4.

The chain has TRBV7-3 and TRBJ2-6; 7 bases align to TRBD1. This receptor was identified in a woman aged 25 to 45 with Graves' hyperthyroidism. Material for sequencing was blood. The CDR3 nucleotides are TGTGCCAGCAGCCCCGACAGGGTTGGGGCCAACGTCCTGACTTTC. Translation gives CASSPDRVGANVLTF.